Following are 5 T cell receptor beta chains from one sample sequenced in a study of blood T cell repertoires in COVID-19. Method: immunoSEQ multiplex PCR; TCRdb's copy keeps in-frame clones and lacks some. The data contain around 150,000 clones, 60% to 80% of them singletons. What was sequenced was peripheral blood. Source of these receptors: a man in his 70s with acute or convalescent COVID-19.

This clone appeared once. V usage is TRBV2 and J usage is TRBJ2-1, with 7 bases fitting TRBD2. This CDR3 has 16 residues. Germline CDR1 and CDR2: SNHLY and FYNNEI. The V and J ends lost 2 bases and 3 bases, in that order; junction bases with no gene match: 7. DNA for the CDR3: TGTGCCAGCAGTGAACGAGCGGGGACTTACTACAATGAGCAGTTCTTC. The encoded protein is CASSERAGTYYNEQFF.

J is TRBJ2-7 and V is TRBV6-1, with 10 bases lining up with TRBD1. J was trimmed by 0 bases and V by 4 bases; bases with no gene match: 6. The CDR3 is 16 residues long. CDR1 MNHNS and CDR2 SASEGT come from the germline V gene. The CDR3 is CASSALRTGGSYEQYF. DNA of the CDR3: TGTGCCAGCAGTGCTTTGAGGACAGGGGGCTCCTACGAGCAGTACTTC.

This clone was picked up a small number of times. This chain joins TRBV28 and TRBJ1-1, with 8 bases aligning to TRBD1. The CDR3 runs to 14 residues. Germline loops: CDR1 MDHEN, CDR2 SYDVKM. V gave up 4 bases and J gave up 5 bases; unmatched junction bases: 6. The chain's CDR3 is CASSYRGSGTEAFF. CDR3 nucleotide sequence: TGTGCCAGCAGTTACAGGGGGTCGGGGACTGAAGCTTTCTTT.

V usage is TRBV19 and J usage is TRBJ2-1; a possible D gene is TRBD2 (6 bases). The CDR3 is 14 amino acids. The germline V and J ends were trimmed by 5 bases and 6 bases, with 14 bases remaining between them. The germline V gene encodes CDR1 LNHDA and CDR2 SQIVND (reference sequence). CDR3 DNA: TGTGCCAGTAGTCTCCGCGGCGGGGTCAATGAGCAGTTCTTC. Translated, it gives CASSLRGGVNEQFF.

The rearrangement uses TRBV7-9 and TRBJ2-5, with TRBD2 matching 7 bases. From germline, CDR1 is SEHNR and CDR2 FQNEAQ (reference sequence). With 2 bases clipped from V and 4 bases from J, the junction kept 4 bases outside the gene matches. The CDR3 consists of 14 residues. The CDR3 DNA sequence: TGTGCCAGCAGCTTACCAGGACTAGGAGAGACCCAGTACTTC. Translating gives CASSLPGLGETQYF.